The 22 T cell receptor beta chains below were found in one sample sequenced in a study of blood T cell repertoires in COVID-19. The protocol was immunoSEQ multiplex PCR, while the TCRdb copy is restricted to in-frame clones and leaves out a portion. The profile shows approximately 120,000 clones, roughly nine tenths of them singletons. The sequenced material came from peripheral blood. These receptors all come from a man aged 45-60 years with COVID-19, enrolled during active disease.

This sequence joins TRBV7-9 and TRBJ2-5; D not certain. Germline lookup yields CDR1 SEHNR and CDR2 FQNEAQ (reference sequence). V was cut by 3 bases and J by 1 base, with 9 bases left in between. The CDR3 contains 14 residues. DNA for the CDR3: TGTGCCAGCAGCTTGTCAGGTAGCCAAGAGACCCAGTACTTC. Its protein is CASSLSGSQETQYF.

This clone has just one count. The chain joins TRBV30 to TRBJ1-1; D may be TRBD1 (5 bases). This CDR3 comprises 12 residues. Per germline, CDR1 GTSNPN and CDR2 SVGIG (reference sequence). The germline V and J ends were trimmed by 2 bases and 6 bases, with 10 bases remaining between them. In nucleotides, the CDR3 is TGTGCCTGGAGTAAAAGGGGCGCTGAAGCTTTCTTT. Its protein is CAWSKRGAEAFF.

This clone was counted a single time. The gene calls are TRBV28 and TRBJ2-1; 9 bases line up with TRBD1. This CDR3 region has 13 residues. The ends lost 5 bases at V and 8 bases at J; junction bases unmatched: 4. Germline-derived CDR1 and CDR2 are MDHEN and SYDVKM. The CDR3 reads CASSRDRVDEQFF. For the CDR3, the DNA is TGTGCCAGCAGTAGGGACAGGGTAGATGAGCAGTTCTTC.

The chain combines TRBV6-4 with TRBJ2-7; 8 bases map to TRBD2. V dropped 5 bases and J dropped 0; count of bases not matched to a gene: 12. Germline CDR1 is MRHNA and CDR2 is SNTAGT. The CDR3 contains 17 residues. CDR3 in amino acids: CASSKIGGSGASYEQYV. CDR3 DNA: TGTGCCAGCAGTAAAATAGGGGGTAGCGGGGCCTCCTACGAGCAGTACGTC.

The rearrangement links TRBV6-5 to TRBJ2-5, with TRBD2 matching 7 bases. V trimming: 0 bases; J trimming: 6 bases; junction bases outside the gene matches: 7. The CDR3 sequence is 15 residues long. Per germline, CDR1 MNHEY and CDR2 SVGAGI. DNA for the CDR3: TGTGCCAGCAGTTACTCGGTCACTAGCGCACAGACCCAGTACTTC. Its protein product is CASSYSVTSAQTQYF.

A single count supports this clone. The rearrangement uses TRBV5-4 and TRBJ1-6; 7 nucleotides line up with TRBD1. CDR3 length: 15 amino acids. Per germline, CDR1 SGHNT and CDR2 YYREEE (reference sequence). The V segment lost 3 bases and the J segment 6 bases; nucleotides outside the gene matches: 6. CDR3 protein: CASSSDRVGNSPLHF. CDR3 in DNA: TGTGCCAGCAGCTCCGACAGGGTGGGTAATTCACCCCTCCACTTT.

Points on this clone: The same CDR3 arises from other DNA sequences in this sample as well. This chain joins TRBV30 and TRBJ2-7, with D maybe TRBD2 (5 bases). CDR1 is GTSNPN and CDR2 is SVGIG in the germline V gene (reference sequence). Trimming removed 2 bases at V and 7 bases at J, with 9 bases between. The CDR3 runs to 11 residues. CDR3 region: CAWSSRGEQYF. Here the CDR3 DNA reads TGTGCCTGGAGTTCCCGGGGAGAGCAGTACTTC.

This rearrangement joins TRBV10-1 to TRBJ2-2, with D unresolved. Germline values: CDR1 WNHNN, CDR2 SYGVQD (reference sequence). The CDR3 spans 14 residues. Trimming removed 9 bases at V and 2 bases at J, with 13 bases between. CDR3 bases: TGCGCCAGGCCCTGGCCCTTAAACACCGGGGAGCTGTTTTTT. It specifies CARPWPLNTGELFF.

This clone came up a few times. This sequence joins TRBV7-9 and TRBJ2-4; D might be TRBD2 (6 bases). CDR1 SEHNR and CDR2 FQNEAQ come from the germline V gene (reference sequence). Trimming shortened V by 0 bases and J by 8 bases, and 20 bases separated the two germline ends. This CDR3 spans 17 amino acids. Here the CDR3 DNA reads TGTGCCAGCAGCTTAGCCGGACCGCGCGGGGTTTCGGACATTCAGTACTTC. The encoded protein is CASSLAGPRGVSDIQYF.

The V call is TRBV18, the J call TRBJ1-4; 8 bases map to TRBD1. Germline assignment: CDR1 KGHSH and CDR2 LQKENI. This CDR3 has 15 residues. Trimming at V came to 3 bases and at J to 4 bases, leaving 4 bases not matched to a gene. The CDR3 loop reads CASSPGTGLNEKLFF. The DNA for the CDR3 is TGTGCCAGCTCACCCGGGACAGGTCTTAATGAAAAACTGTTTTTT.

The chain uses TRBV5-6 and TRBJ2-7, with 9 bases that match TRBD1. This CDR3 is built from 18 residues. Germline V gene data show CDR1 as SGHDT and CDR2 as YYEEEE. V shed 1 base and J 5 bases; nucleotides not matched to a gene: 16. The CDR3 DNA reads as TGTGCCAGCAGCTTGTGTCAGTGGTCCGGGACAGGGCTAAACGAGCAGTACTTC. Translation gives CASSLCQWSGTGLNEQYF.

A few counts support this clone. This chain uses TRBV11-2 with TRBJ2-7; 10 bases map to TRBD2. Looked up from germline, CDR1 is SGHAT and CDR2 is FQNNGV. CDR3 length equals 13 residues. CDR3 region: CASSSNGLAGAWV. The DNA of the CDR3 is TGTGCCAGCAGCTCAAATGGCCTAGCGGGAGCATGGGTC.

DNA of the CDR3: TGTGCCAGCAGCCAGGGGGGAGCTGGAAACACCATATATTTT. Amino acids: CASSQGGAGNTIYF. The chain joins TRBV9 to TRBJ1-3; 7 bases agree with TRBD1. Germline V gives CDR1 SGDLS, CDR2 YYNGEE. Unmatched junction bases numbered 3, after V lost 4 bases and J lost 2 bases. The CDR3 has 14 residues.

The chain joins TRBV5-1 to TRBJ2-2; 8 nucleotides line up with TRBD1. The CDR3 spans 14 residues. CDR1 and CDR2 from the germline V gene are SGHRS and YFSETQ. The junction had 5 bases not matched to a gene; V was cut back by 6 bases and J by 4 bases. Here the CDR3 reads CASTDRGGTGELFF. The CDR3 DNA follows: TGCGCCAGCACCGACAGGGGTGGCACCGGGGAGCTGTTTTTT.

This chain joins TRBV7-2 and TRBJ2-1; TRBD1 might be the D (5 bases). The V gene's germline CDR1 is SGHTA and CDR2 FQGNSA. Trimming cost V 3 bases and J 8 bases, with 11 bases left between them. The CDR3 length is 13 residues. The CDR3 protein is CASSLLDKHEQFF. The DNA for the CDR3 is TGTGCCAGCAGCTTGTTGGACAAGCATGAGCAGTTCTTC. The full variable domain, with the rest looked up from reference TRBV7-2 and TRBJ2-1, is GAGVSQSPSNKVTEKGKDVELRCDPISGHTALYWYRQSLGQGLEFLIYFQGNSAPDKSGLPSDRFSAERTGGSVSTLTIQRTQQEDSAVYLCASSLLDKHEQFFGPGTRLTVL.

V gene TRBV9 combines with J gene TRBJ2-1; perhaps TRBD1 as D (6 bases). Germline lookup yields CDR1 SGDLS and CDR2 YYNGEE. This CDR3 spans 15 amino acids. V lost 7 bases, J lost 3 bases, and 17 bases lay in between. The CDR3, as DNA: TGTGCCAGCTCCGGGACACCCTCGAACTACAATGAGCAGTTCTTC. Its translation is CASSGTPSNYNEQFF.

The CDR3 here is CSVKPTTSAKETQYF. The CDR3 bases are TGCAGCGTTAAACCGACGACTAGCGCCAAAGAGACCCAGTACTTC. The J gene is TRBJ2-5, the V gene TRBV29-1; 8 bases match TRBD2. The J segment lost 3 bases and the V segment lost 5 bases, leaving 11 bases of the junction unmatched. The V gene's germline CDR1 is SQVTM and CDR2 ANQGSEA. This CDR3 has 15 residues. Based on the CDR3 plus reference TRBV29-1 and TRBJ2-5, the full variable domain is SAVISQKPSRDICQRGTSLTIQCQVDSQVTMMFWYRQQPGQSLTLIATANQGSEATYESGFVIDKFPISRPNLTFSTLTVSNMSPEDSSIYLCSVKPTTSAKETQYFGPGTRLLVL.

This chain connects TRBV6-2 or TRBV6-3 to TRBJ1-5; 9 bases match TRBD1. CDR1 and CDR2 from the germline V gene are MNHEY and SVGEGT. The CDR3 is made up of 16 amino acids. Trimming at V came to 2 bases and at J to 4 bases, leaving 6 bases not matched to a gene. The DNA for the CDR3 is TGTGCCAGCAGTTACGGGACAGGGCGGGGGAATCAGCCCCAGCATTTT. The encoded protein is CASSYGTGRGNQPQHF.

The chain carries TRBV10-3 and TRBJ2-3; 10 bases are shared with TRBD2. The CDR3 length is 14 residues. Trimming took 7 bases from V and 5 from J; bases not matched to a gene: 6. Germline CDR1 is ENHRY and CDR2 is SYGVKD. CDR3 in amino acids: CAITRAGGEDTQYF. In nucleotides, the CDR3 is TGTGCCATCACAAGAGCGGGAGGGGAAGATACGCAGTATTTT.

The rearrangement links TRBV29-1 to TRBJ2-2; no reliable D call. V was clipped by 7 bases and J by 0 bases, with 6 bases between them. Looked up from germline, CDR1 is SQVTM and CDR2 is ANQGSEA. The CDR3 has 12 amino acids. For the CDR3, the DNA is TGCAGCGCTCAGACGAACACCGGGGAGCTGTTTTTT. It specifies CSAQTNTGELFF.

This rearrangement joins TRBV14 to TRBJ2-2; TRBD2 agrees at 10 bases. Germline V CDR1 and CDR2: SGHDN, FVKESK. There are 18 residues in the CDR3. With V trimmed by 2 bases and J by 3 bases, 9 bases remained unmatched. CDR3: CASSQFQEAGGDTGELFF. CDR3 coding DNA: TGTGCCAGCAGCCAATTCCAGGAAGCGGGAGGGGACACCGGGGAGCTGTTTTTT.

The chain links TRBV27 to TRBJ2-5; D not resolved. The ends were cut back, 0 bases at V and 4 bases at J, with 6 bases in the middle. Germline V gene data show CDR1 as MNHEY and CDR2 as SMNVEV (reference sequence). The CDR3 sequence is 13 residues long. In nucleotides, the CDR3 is TGTGCCAGCAGTTTATCGGCTTTAGAGACCCAGTACTTC. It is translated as CASSLSALETQYF.